What follows is one TCR beta chain and its context. The target antigen is unknown. The data are from a study of T cell repertoires in cytomegalovirus infection. Across the whole study: Recently described HLA-C-restricted plus well-studied HLA-B-restricted CMV epitopes were used. Public TCR beta signatures indicated both CMV infection and matching HLA type.

MiXCR, run by TCRdb on the reads, gives a single entry per CDR3 protein. The sample comprises over 250,000 distinct CDR3 sequences, approximately 22% of which are singletons, and approximately 20% rests with the top ten. Germline lookup yields CDR1 WNHNN and CDR2 SYGVQD (reference sequence). V was trimmed by 3 bases and J by 9 bases, leaving 15 bases between them. The CDR3 loop spans 14 amino acids. The rearrangement links TRBV10-1 to TRBJ2-4; tentative D call: TRBD1 (5 bases). The input for sequencing was cultured PBMCs, taken from culture after CMV antigen stimulation. The receptor was isolated from a human donor in good health (CMV status not recorded). Some clones in this sample may be carry-over from other donors' samples. The CDR3 reads CASSDGASSSIQYF. CDR3 in DNA: TGCGCCAGCAGTGATGGGGCCTCTTCGAGCATTCAGTACTTC.